The sequence of this TCR beta chain was determined in a study of blood T cell repertoires in COVID-19. Across the whole study: The United States, Italy and Spain provided the acute and convalescent COVID-19 samples. Sample material is recorded as cDNA or gDNA derived from T cells, B-cell-depleted T cells, or PBMCs.

While infection was still active, Seattle patients were enrolled and then followed longitudinally. Profiled with immunoSEQ multiplex PCR; TCRdb holds only in-frame clones, not every one. The sample includes 200,000 or so clones, approximately 81% of them seen just once. From germline, CDR1 is SGHDT and CDR2 YYEEEE. The CDR3 has 15 amino acids. Trimming took off 2 bases at V and 5 bases at J, with 14 bases between the two ends. V usage is TRBV5-6 and J usage is TRBJ2-1; D might be TRBD1 (5 bases). The sequence derives from an elderly woman with COVID-19, enrolled during active disease. The sequencing input was peripheral blood. The CDR3 DNA reads TGTGCCAGCAGCTTTTATTTACAGGCAAACAATGAGCAGTTCTTC. This sequence encodes CASSFYLQANNEQFF.